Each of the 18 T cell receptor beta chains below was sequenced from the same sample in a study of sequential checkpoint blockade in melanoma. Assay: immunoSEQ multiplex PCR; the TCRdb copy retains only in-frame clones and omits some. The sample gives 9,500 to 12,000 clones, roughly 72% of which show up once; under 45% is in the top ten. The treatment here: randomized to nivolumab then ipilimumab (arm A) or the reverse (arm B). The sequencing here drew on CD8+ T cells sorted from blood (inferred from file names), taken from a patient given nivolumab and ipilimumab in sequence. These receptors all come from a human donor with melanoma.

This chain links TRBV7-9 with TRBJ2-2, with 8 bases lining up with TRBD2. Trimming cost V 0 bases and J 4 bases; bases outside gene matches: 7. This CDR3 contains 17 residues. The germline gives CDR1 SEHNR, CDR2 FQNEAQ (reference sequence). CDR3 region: CASSLATGGAFTGELFF. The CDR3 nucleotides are TGTGCCAGCAGCTTAGCAACGGGGGGGGCCTTCACCGGGGAGCTGTTTTTT.

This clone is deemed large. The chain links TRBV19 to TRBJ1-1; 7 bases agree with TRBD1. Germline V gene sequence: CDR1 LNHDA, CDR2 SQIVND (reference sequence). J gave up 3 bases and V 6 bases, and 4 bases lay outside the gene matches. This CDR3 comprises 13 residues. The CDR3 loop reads CASRPGQHTEAFF. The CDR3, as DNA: TGTGCCAGTAGACCGGGACAGCACACTGAAGCTTTCTTT.

CDR3: CASSPGVREKLFF. Written as DNA, the CDR3 is TGTGCCAGCAGTCCGGGGGTTAGAGAAAAACTGTTTTTT. This rearrangement joins TRBV6-5 to TRBJ1-4, with D possibly matching TRBD1 (5 bases). The V gene's germline CDR1 is MNHEY and CDR2 SVGAGI. V gave up 5 bases and J gave up 8 bases, with 12 bases separating them. CDR3 length equals 13 residues.

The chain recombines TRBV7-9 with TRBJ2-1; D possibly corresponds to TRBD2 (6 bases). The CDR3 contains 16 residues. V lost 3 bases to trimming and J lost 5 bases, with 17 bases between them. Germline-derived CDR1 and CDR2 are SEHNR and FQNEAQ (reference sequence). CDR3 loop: CASSLAEGSLDNEQFF. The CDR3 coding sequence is TGTGCCAGCAGCTTGGCGGAGGGCTCGTTGGACAATGAGCAGTTCTTC.

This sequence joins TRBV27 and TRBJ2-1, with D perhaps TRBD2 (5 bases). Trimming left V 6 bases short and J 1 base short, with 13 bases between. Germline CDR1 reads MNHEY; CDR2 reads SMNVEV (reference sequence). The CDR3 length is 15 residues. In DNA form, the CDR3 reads TGTGCCAGCAGACGAGAGGGCGGATCCTACAATGAGCAGTTCTTC. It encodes CASRREGGSYNEQFF.

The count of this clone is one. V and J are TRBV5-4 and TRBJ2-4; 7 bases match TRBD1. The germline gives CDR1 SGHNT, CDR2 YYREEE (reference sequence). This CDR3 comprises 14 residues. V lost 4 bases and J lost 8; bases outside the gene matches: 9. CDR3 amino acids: CASSDKQGPDIQYF. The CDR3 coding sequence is TGTGCCAGCAGCGATAAACAGGGGCCGGACATTCAGTACTTC. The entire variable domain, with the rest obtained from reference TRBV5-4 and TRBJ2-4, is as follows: ETGVTQSPTHLIKTRGQQVTLRCSSQSGHNTVSWYQQALGQGPQFIFQYYREEENGRGNFPPRFSGLQFPNYSSELNVNALELDDSALYLCASSDKQGPDIQYFGAGTRLSVL.

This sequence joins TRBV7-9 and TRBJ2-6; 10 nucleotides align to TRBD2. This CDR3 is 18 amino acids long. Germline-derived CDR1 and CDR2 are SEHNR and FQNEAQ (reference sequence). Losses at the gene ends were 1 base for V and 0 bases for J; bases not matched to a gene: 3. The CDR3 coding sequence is TGTGCCAGCAGCTTAGGGACTAGCGGCTTCTCTGGGGCCAACGTCCTGACTTTC. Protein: CASSLGTSGFSGANVLTF.

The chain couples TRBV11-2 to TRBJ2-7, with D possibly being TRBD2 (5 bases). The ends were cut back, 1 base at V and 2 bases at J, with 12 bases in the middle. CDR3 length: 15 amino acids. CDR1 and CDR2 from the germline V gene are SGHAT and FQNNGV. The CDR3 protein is CASSLGGGSTYEQYF. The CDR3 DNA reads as TGTGCCAGCAGCTTAGGCGGCGGGTCAACCTACGAGCAGTACTTC.

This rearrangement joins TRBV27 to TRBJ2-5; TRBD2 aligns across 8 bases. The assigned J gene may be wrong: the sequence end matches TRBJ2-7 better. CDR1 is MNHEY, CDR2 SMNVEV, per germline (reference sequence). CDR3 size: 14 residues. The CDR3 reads CASSKAGVAYEQYF. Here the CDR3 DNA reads TGTGCCAGCAGTAAAGCGGGGGTTGCCTACGAGCAGTACTTC.

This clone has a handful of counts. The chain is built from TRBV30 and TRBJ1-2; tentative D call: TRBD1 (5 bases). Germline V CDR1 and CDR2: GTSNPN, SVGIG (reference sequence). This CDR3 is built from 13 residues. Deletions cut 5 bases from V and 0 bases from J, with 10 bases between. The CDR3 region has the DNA TGTGCCTGGCTGGAACAGGCTAACTATGGCTACACCTTC. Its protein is CAWLEQANYGYTF.

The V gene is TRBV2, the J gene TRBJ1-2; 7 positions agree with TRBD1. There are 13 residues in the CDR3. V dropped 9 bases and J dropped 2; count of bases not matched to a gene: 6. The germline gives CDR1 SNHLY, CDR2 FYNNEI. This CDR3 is CARGDRSNYGYTF. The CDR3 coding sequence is TGTGCCAGGGGGGACAGATCCAACTATGGCTACACCTTC.

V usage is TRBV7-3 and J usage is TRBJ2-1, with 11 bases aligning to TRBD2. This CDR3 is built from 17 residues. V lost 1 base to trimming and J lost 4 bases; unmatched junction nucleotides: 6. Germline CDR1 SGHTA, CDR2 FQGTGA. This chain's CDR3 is CASSLNPGTSGYNEQFF. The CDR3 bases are TGTGCCAGCAGCTTAAACCCCGGGACTAGCGGATACAATGAGCAGTTCTTC.

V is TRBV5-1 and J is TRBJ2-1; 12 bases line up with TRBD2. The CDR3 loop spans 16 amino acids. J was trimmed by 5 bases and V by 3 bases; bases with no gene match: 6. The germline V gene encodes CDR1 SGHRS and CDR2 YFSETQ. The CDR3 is CASSSGLAGSNNEQFF. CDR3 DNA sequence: TGCGCCAGCAGCTCTGGACTAGCGGGATCCAACAATGAGCAGTTCTTC.

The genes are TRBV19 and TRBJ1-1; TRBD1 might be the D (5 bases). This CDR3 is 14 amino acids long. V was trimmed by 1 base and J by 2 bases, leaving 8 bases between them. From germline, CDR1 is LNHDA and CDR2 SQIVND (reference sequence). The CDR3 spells CASSIAQGNTEAFF. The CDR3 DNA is TGTGCCAGTAGTATAGCCCAGGGCAACACTGAAGCTTTCTTT.

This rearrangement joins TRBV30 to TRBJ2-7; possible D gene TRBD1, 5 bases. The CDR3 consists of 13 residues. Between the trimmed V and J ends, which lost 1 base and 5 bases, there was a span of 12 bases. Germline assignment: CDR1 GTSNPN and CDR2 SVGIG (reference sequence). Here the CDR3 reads CAWSADNSNEQYF. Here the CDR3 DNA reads TGTGCCTGGAGTGCGGACAACTCTAACGAGCAGTACTTC. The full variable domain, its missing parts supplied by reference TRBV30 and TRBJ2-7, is SQTIHQWPATLVQPVGSPLSLECTVEGTSNPNLYWYRQAAGRGLQLLFYSVGIGQISSEVPQNLSASRPQDRQFILSSKKLLLSDSGFYLCAWSADNSNEQYFGPGTRLTVT.

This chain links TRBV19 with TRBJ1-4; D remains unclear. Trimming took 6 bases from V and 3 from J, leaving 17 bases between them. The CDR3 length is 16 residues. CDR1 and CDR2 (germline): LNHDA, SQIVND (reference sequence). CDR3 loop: CASRQPVRGANEKLFF. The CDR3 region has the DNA TGTGCCAGTAGACAACCCGTCCGGGGAGCTAATGAAAAACTGTTTTTT.

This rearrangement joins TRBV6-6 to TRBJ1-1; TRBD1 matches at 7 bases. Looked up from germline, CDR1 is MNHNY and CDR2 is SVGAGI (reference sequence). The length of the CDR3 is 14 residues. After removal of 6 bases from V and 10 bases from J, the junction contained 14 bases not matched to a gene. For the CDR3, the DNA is TGTGCCAGCAGGGACCCCCGACAGGGTTTGCGAGCTTTCTTT. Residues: CASRDPRQGLRAFF.

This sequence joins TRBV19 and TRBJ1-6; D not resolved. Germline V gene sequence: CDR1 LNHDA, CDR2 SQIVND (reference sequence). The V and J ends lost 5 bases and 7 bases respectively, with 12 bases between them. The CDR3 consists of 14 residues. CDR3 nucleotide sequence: TGTGCCAGTAGTGGGAGGGAAGAGAATTCACCCCTCCACTTT. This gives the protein CASSGREENSPLHF.